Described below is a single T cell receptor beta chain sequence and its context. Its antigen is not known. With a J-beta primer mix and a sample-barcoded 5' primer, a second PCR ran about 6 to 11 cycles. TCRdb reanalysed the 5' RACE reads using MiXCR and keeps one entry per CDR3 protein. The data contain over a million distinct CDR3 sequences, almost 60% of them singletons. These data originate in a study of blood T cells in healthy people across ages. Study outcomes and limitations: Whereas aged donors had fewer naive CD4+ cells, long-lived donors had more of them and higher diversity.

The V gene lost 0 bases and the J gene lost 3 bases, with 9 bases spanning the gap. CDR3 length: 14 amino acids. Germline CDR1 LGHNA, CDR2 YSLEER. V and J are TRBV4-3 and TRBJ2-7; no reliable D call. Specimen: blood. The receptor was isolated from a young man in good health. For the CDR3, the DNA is TGCGCCAGCAGCCAAGACGAACTGGACTACGAGCAGTACTTC. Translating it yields CASSQDELDYEQYF.